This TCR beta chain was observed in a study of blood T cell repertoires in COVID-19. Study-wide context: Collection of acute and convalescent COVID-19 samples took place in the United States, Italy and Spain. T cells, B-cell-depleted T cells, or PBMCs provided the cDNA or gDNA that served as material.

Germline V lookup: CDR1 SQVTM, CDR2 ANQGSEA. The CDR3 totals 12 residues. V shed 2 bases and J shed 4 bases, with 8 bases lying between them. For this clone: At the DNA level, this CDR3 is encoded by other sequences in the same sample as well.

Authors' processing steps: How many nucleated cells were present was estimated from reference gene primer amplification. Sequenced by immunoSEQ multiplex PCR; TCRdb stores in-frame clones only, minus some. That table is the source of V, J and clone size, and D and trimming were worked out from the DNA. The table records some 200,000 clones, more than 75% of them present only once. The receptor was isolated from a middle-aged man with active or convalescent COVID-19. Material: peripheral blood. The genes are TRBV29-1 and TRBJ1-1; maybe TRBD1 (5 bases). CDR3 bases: TGCAGCGTTGAATTGGGGGGCACTGAAGCTTTCTTT. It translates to CSVELGGTEAFF.